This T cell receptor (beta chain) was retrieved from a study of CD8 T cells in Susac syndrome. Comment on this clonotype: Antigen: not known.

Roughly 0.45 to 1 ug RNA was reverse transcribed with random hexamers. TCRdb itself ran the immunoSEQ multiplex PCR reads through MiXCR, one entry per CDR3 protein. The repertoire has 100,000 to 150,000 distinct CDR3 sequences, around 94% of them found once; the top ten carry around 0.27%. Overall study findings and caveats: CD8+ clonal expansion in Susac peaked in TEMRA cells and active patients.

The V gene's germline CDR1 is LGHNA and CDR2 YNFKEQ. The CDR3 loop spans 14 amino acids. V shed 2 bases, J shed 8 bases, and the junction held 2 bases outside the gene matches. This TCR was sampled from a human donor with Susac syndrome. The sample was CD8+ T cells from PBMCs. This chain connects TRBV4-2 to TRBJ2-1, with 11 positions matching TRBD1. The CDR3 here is CASSQWTGGDEQFF. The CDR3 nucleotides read TGTGCCAGCAGCCAATGGACAGGGGGCGATGAGCAGTTCTTC.